The 31 T cell receptor beta chains below all came from one sample that was sequenced in a study of blood T cells in healthy people across ages (dated by TCRdb to 2014 to 2015). The protocol used for the library was 5' RACE. The run used an Illumina HiSeq 2500. A second about 7 to 12 cycle PCR used a sample-barcoded 5' primer and a J-beta primer mix. TCRdb passed the public sequencing reads through fastp at Q25 and MiXCR, retaining productive beta sequences. Entries are consolidated by CDR3 protein sequence, retaining the most common genes and DNA. The sample table records roughly 930,000 distinct CDR3 sequences; around 49% of these occur just once. In total, the top ten clones hold about an eighth of the sample. What was sequenced was blood. The receptors were gathered from a man aged 25 to 40 in good health.

The CDR3 spells CASSLELGYNSPLHF. In DNA, the CDR3 is TGTGCCAGCAGCTTAGAGTTGGGCTATAATTCACCCCTCCACTTT. The rearrangement joins TRBV7-2 to TRBJ1-6; D gene uncertain. V was clipped by 1 base and J by 3 bases, with 7 bases between them. The CDR3 totals 15 residues. Germline V gene lookup returns CDR1 SGHTA and CDR2 FQGNSA.

The chain joins TRBV24-1 to TRBJ1-2; 7 bases match TRBD1. With V trimmed by 2 bases and J by 1 base, 3 bases remained unmatched. CDR3 length: 15 residues. Germline CDR1 reads KGHDR; CDR2 reads SFDVKD. The CDR3 DNA follows: TGTGCCACCAGTGATTCGGACAGGAGTAACTATGGCTACACCTTC. As protein: CATSDSDRSNYGYTF.

This clonotype was detected ten times or more. This chain joins TRBV4-3 and TRBJ2-7, with TRBD2 matching 8 bases. V trimming: 5 bases; J trimming: 2 bases; junction bases outside the gene matches: 8. Germline CDR1 and CDR2: LGHNA and YSLEER. The length of the CDR3 is 15 residues. The CDR3 sequence: CASSYTSGGPYEQYF. The CDR3 coding sequence is TGCGCCAGCAGCTATACCAGCGGGGGACCCTACGAGCAGTACTTC.

As for this clonotype: This may come from a read error, since a much larger clone is one base off. The chain combines TRBV24-1 with TRBJ2-5; 9 nucleotides match TRBD1. The CDR3 length is 15 residues. Trimming removed 2 bases from V and 0 bases from J; junction bases left unmatched: 0. Germline V gives CDR1 KGHDR, CDR2 SFDVKD. The CDR3 sequence is CATSDWTGDQETQYF. The CDR3, as DNA: TGTGCCACCAGTGATTGGACAGGGGACCAAGAGACCCAGTACTTC.

The rearrangement links TRBV20-1 to TRBJ2-7, with 8 bases matching TRBD2. The CDR3 contains 14 residues. Germline lookup yields CDR1 DFQATT and CDR2 SNEGSKA (reference sequence). J lost 6 bases, V lost 6 bases, and 13 bases had no gene match. Here the CDR3 reads CSAPGNGGACEQYF. The CDR3 nucleotides are TGCAGTGCACCCGGGAACGGGGGGGCCTGCGAGCAGTACTTC.

This rearrangement joins TRBV5-5 to TRBJ1-5; D is perhaps TRBD1 (5 bases). This CDR3 has 17 amino acids. Trimming pared 4 bases from V and 2 bases from J, leaving 19 bases between. Germline lookup yields CDR1 SGHKS and CDR2 YYEKEE (reference sequence). The CDR3 region has the DNA TGTGCCAGCAGCCCAGGATGGGGGTTGAGGGGCAATCAGCCCCAGCATTTT. Translation: CASSPGWGLRGNQPQHF.

This chain joins TRBV6-5 and TRBJ2-1, with D unclear. Germline lookup yields CDR1 MNHEY and CDR2 SVGAGI. The CDR3 sequence is 13 residues long. Trimming took 6 bases from V and 2 from J, leaving 8 bases between them. The CDR3 bases are TGTGCCAGCAGCAACAGCGCCTACAATGAGCAGTTCTTC. Its translation is CASSNSAYNEQFF.

The chain combines TRBV20-1 with TRBJ2-5, with a tentative D call TRBD2 (6 bases). Germline CDR1 and CDR2: DFQATT and SNEGSKA (reference sequence). V was cut by 0 bases and J by 2 bases, with 13 bases left in between. The CDR3 is 15 residues long. CDR3 loop: CSARDLWRGQETQYF. The DNA of the CDR3 is TGCAGTGCTAGAGATCTCTGGCGGGGACAAGAGACCCAGTACTTC.

This clonotype was seen only a few times. The chain employs TRBV20-1 and TRBJ1-5, with D perhaps TRBD1 (5 bases). The CDR3 is 12 amino acids. With 0 bases removed from V and 7 bases from J, the gap between germline ends came to 7 bases. CDR1 is DFQATT, CDR2 SNEGSKA, per germline (reference sequence). As DNA, the CDR3 is TGCAGTGCTAGAGAGGGGGAACAGCCCCAGCATTTT. Amino acid sequence: CSAREGEQPQHF.

The V call is TRBV29-1, the J call TRBJ2-6; possible D gene TRBD2, 5 bases. The CDR3 runs to 16 residues. V lost 4 bases to trimming and J lost 3 bases, with 16 bases between them. Germline CDR1 and CDR2: SQVTM and ANQGSEA. CDR3 amino acids: CSVGGAHGDGANVLTF. DNA of the CDR3: TGCAGCGTTGGAGGCGCCCACGGGGATGGGGCCAACGTCCTGACTTTC.

This chain joins TRBV6-2 or TRBV6-3 and TRBJ1-5; 7 bases agree with TRBD1. Germline V CDR1 and CDR2: MNHEY, SVGEGT. The CDR3 has 19 residues. With 0 bases clipped from V and 4 bases from J, the junction kept 15 bases outside the gene matches. The CDR3 here is CASSYSPDRAANGNQPQHF. The CDR3 DNA reads TGTGCCAGCAGTTACTCACCCGACAGGGCGGCGAACGGGAATCAGCCCCAGCATTTT.

The gene calls are TRBV20-1 and TRBJ1-1; D ambiguous. With 6 bases removed from V and 0 bases from J, the gap between germline ends came to 11 bases. The CDR3 has 13 amino acids. Germline loops: CDR1 DFQATT, CDR2 SNEGSKA (reference sequence). Written as DNA, the CDR3 is TGCAGTGCCCGCCCCCCAGTGAACACTGAAGCTTTCTTT. This sequence encodes CSARPPVNTEAFF.

As to this clonotype: The germline gene is not matched at one end of the junction; a read error may be the cause. This sequence joins TRBV25-1 and TRBJ2-1; D perhaps matches TRBD2 (7 bases). The J call is in doubt because the DNA end fits TRBJ2-7 better. The length of the CDR3 is 13 residues. Per the germline V gene, CDR1 is MGHDK and CDR2 is SYGVNS. CDR3 bases: TGCGCCAGTTGTAGGGGGGACTACAATGAGCAGTACTTC. It codes for CASCRGDYNEQYF.

The rearrangement links TRBV10-3 to TRBJ2-7, with a weak D call TRBD1 (6 bases). Per germline, CDR1 ENHRY and CDR2 SYGVKD. Trimming left V 3 bases short and J 0 bases short, with 12 bases between. The CDR3 spans 15 residues. CDR3 coding DNA: TGTGCCATCAGTGATCACAGGGTGAGCTCCTACGAGCAGTACTTC. Residues: CAISDHRVSSYEQYF.

This clonotype was picked up a small number of times. V usage is TRBV7-3 and J usage is TRBJ2-1; no firm D call. V dropped 1 base and J dropped 7 bases, with 8 bases sitting between them. The CDR3 consists of 13 residues. CDR1 is SGHTA, CDR2 FQGTGA, per germline. The CDR3 nucleotides read TGTGCCAGCAGCTTAAGGTCGCTGAATGAGCAGTTCTTC. Protein product: CASSLRSLNEQFF.

The chain links TRBV6-2 or TRBV6-3 to TRBJ2-1, with 10 bases fitting TRBD1. CDR3 size: 14 residues. The germline V gene has CDR1 MNHEY and CDR2 SVGEGT. V dropped 6 bases and J dropped 7; count of bases not matched to a gene: 6. As DNA, the CDR3 is TGTGCCAGCAGACGGACAGGGGGAGAAAATGAGCAGTTCTTC. Protein sequence: CASRRTGGENEQFF.

This clonotype turned up a few times. This chain connects TRBV4-3 to TRBJ2-1; 7 nucleotides line up with TRBD1. CDR1 is LGHNA and CDR2 is YSLEER in the germline V gene. V lost 0 bases and J lost 10; bases outside the gene matches: 15. This CDR3 is built from 17 residues. The CDR3 DNA reads as TGCGCCAGCAGCCAAGAAAATGGCAGGGGGAGTGGCGGAGAGCAGTTCTTC. This codes for CASSQENGRGSGGEQFF.

The chain uses TRBV29-1 and TRBJ1-2; a possible D gene is TRBD1 (6 bases). The V end was cut by 4 bases, the J end by 8 bases, with 17 bases between. Germline V gene sequence: CDR1 SQVTM, CDR2 ANQGSEA. The CDR3 is 13 residues long. The CDR3 DNA reads as TGCAGCGTTGGGGGAGGGGGGGCGCAAGGCTACACCTTC. Encoded protein: CSVGGGGAQGYTF.

The chain links TRBV3-1 to TRBJ1-5; 7 nucleotides match TRBD1. CDR1 LGHDT and CDR2 YNNKEL come from the germline V gene (reference sequence). The trim removed 4 bases at V and 0 bases at J, leaving 6 bases unmatched. This CDR3 spans 16 amino acids. The chain's CDR3 is CASSPGTARSNQPQHF. The CDR3, as DNA: TGTGCCAGCAGCCCTGGGACAGCCCGTAGCAATCAGCCCCAGCATTTT.

The chain employs TRBV11-2 and TRBJ2-2; D is unclear. This CDR3 region has 15 residues. Trimming shortened V by 1 base and J by 0 bases, and 6 bases separated the two germline ends. Germline V gene lookup returns CDR1 SGHAT and CDR2 FQNNGV. The CDR3 loop reads CASSLAVSNTGELFF. The CDR3 DNA reads TGTGCCAGCAGCTTAGCAGTATCGAACACCGGGGAGCTGTTTTTT.

This clonotype has more than one count but fewer than ten. The V gene is TRBV18, the J gene TRBJ2-5, with a tentative D call TRBD2 (6 bases). The V end was cut by 6 bases, the J end by 2 bases, with 16 bases between. Per germline, CDR1 KGHSH and CDR2 LQKENI. The CDR3 loop spans 15 amino acids. Here the CDR3 reads CASSRSSGEQETQYF. DNA of the CDR3: TGTGCCAGCTCCCGGAGTAGCGGAGAGCAAGAGACCCAGTACTTC.

The chain employs TRBV18 and TRBJ2-5; perhaps TRBD2 as D (5 bases). This CDR3 contains 13 residues. CDR1 is KGHSH and CDR2 is LQKENI in the germline V gene. With 2 bases removed from V and 3 bases from J, the gap between germline ends came to 7 bases. The CDR3 nucleotides read TGTGCCAGCTCACCAGGGAGTAAAGAGACCCAGTACTTC. This encodes CASSPGSKETQYF.

V and J are TRBV5-1 and TRBJ2-3; 7 positions match TRBD1. In germline, CDR1 is SGHRS, CDR2 YFSETQ. V lost 5 bases and J lost 0; bases outside the gene matches: 6. The CDR3 totals 15 residues. CDR3: CASSPTGPSTDTQYF. Here the CDR3 DNA reads TGCGCCAGCAGTCCGACAGGGCCGAGCACAGATACGCAGTATTTT.

At least ten counts were recorded for this clonotype. The chain links TRBV28 to TRBJ2-7; the D gene is possibly TRBD1 (5 bases). Germline lookup yields CDR1 MDHEN and CDR2 SYDVKM. There are 12 residues in the CDR3. The V end was cut by 10 bases, the J end by 5 bases, with 15 bases between. CDR3 sequence (DNA): TGTGCCACCAGGGCTTGGTCCGACGAGCAGTACTTC. This codes for CATRAWSDEQYF.

The chain has TRBV12-3 or TRBV12-4 and TRBJ2-3, with 9 positions matching TRBD1. With V trimmed by 5 bases and J by 4 bases, 7 bases remained unmatched. The CDR3 has 15 residues. CDR3 in amino acids: CASSRTGGWADTQYF. The CDR3 DNA follows: TGTGCCAGCAGTCGAACAGGGGGCTGGGCAGATACGCAGTATTTT.

This chain joins TRBV20-1 and TRBJ2-7, with D unclear. The V and J ends lost 8 bases and 7 bases respectively, with 24 bases between them. CDR1 is DFQATT, CDR2 SNEGSKA, per germline (reference sequence). This CDR3 comprises 14 residues. The CDR3 is CSTTDGQTYNEQYF. CDR3 coding DNA: TGCAGTACTACCGATGGGCAAACCTACAATGAGCAGTACTTC.

A few counts support this clonotype. This sequence joins TRBV2 and TRBJ2-7; D tentatively fits TRBD1 or TRBD2 (5 bases each). The germline V gene encodes CDR1 SNHLY and CDR2 FYNNEI. The CDR3 contains 17 residues. The ends were cut back, 6 bases at V and 6 bases at J, with 27 bases in the middle. In nucleotides, the CDR3 is TGTGCCAGCAGCGACCCCTCCGGGACGGTCTTAAATCCCGAGCAGTACTTC. Translation gives CASSDPSGTVLNPEQYF.

The J gene is TRBJ2-7, the V gene TRBV6-2 or TRBV6-3, with no clear D. V lost 4 bases and J 0 bases, leaving 10 bases between the germline ends. The CDR3 totals 14 residues. Germline V lookup: CDR1 MNHEY, CDR2 SVGEGT. The CDR3 coding sequence is TGTGCCAGCAGTTCCCGTAGATCCTCCTACGAGCAGTACTTC. Amino acid sequence: CASSSRRSSYEQYF.

This clonotype was observed a few times. This chain links TRBV4-1 with TRBJ1-2; D remains unclear. The germline V and J ends were trimmed by 2 bases and 4 bases, with 8 bases remaining between them. Germline loops: CDR1 MGHRA, CDR2 YSYEKL. CDR3 length: 13 amino acids. CDR3 region: CASSQILGYGYTF. Here the CDR3 DNA reads TGCGCCAGCAGCCAAATATTGGGCTATGGCTACACCTTC.

This clonotype was counted a few times. V is TRBV4-3 and J is TRBJ2-3, with 10 bases identical to TRBD2. Germline assignment: CDR1 LGHNA and CDR2 YSLEER. This CDR3 comprises 17 residues. Trimming at V came to 0 bases and at J to 3 bases, leaving 6 bases not matched to a gene. CDR3 nucleotide sequence: TGCGCCAGCAGCCAAGATTGGGCTAGCGGGGGAACAGATACGCAGTATTTT. Its translation is CASSQDWASGGTDTQYF.

There are a few counts of this clonotype. The chain has TRBV14 and TRBJ2-7; 8 bases fit TRBD1. The trim removed 0 bases at V and 3 bases at J, leaving 7 bases unmatched. The CDR3 covers 16 residues. Germline V gene sequence: CDR1 SGHDN, CDR2 FVKESK. Written as DNA, the CDR3 is TGTGCCAGCAGCCAAGATGGCAGGACAGGGCACTACGAGCAGTACTTC. Amino acid sequence: CASSQDGRTGHYEQYF.